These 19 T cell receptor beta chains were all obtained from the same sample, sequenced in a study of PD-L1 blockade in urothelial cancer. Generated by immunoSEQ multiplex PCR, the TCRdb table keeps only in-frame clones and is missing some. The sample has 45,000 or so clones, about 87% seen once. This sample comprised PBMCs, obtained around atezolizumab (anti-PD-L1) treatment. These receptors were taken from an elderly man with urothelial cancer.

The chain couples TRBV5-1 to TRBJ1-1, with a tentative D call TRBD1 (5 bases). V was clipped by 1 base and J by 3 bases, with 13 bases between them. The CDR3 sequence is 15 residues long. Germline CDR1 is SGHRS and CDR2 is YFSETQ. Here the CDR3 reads CASSLQWGEHTEAFF. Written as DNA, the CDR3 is TGCGCCAGCAGCTTGCAATGGGGCGAACACACTGAAGCTTTCTTT.

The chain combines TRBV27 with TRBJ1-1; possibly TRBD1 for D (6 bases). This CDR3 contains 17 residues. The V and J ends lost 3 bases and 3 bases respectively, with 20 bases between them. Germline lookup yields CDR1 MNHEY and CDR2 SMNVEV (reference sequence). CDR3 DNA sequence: TGTGCCAGCAGTTTCCCCTGGGGGGGGCTGCTGGACACTGAAGCTTTCTTT. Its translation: CASSFPWGGLLDTEAFF.

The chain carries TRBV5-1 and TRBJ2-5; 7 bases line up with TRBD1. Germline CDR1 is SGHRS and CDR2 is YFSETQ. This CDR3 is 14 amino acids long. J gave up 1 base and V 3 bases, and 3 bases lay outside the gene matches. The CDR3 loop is CASSWGTAQETQYF. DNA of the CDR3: TGCGCCAGCAGCTGGGGGACAGCCCAAGAGACCCAGTACTTC. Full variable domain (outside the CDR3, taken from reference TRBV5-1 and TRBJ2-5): KAGVTQTPRYLIKTRGQQVTLSCSPISGHRSVSWYQQTPGQGLQFLFEYFSETQRNKGNFPGRFSGRQFSNSRSEMNVSTLELGDSALYLCASSWGTAQETQYFGPGTRLLVL.

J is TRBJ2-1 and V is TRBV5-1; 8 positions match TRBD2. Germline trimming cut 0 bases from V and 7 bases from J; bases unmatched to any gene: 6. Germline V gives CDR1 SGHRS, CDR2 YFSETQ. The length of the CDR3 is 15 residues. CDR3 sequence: CASSLARGGTNEQFF. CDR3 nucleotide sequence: TGCGCCAGCAGCTTGGCTCGGGGGGGAACGAATGAGCAGTTCTTC.

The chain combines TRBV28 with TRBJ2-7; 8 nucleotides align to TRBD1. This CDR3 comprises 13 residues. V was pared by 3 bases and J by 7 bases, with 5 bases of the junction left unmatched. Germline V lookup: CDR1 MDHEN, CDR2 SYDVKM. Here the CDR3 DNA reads TGTGCCAGCAGTTTGGACAGGGCTAGGGAGCAGTACTTC. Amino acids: CASSLDRAREQYF.

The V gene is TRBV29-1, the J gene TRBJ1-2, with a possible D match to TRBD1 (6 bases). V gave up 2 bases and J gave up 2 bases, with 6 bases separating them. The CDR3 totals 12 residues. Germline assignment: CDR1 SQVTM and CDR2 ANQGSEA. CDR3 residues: CSVETGNYGYTF. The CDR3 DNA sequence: TGCAGCGTTGAAACAGGGAACTATGGCTACACCTTC.

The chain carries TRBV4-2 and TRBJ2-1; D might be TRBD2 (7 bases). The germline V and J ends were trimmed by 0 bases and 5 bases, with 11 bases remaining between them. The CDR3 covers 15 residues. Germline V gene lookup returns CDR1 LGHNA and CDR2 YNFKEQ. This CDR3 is CASSQEGGGNNEQFF. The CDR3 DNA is TGTGCCAGCAGCCAAGAGGGGGGGGGCAACAATGAGCAGTTCTTC.

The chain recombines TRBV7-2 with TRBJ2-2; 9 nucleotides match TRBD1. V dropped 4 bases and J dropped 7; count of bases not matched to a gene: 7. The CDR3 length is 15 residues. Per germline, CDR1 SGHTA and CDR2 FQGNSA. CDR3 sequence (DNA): TGTGCCAGCAGCTCGCCGGGACAGGGTGTCGGGGAGCTGTTTTTT. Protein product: CASSSPGQGVGELFF.

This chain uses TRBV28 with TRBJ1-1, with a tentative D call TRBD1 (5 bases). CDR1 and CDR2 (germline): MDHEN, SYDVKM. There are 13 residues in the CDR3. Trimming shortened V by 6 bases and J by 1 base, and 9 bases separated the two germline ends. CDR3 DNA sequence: TGTGCCAGCAGCGGGGGTTGGAACACTGAAGCTTTCTTT. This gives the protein CASSGGWNTEAFF. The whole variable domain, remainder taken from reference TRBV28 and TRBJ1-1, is DVKVTQSSRYLVKRTGEKVFLECVQDMDHENMFWYRQDPGLGLRLIYFSYDVKMKEKGDIPEGYSVSREKKERFSLILESASTNQTSMYLCASSGGWNTEAFFGQGTRLTVV.

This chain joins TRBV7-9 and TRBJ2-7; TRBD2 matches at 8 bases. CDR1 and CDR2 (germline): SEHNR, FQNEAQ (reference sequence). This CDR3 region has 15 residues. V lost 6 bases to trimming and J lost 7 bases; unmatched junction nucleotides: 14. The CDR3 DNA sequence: TGTGCCAGCAGTGCGACTGGCGGGAGGCTTAATGAGCAGTACTTC. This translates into CASSATGGRLNEQYF.

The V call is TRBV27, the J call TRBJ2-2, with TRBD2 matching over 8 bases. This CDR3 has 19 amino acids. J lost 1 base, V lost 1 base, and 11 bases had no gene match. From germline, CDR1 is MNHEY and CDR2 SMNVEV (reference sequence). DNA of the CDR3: TGTGCCAGCAGTTTATTGTCTGGCGGGAGGAAGGGGAACACCGGGGAGCTGTTTTTT. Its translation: CASSLLSGGRKGNTGELFF.

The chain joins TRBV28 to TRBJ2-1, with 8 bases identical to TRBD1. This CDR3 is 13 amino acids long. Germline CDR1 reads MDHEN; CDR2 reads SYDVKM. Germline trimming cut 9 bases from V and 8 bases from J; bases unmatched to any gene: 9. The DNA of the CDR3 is TGTGCCAGTCGTGACAGGGGAGGACATGAGCAGTTCTTC. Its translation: CASRDRGGHEQFF.

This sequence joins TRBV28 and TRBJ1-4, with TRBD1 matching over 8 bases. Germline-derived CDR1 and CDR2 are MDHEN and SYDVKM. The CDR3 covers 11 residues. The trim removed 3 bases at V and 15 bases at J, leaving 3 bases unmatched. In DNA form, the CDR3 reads TGTGCCAGCAGTTTCGGACAGGGTATGTTTTTT. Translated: CASSFGQGMFF.

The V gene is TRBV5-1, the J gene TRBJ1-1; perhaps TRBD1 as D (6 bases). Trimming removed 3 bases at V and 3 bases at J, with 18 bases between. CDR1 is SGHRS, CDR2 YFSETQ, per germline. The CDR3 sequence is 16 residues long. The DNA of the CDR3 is TGCGCCAGCAGCTGGGGGTTGGGGGCGAGGGACACTGAAGCTTTCTTT. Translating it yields CASSWGLGARDTEAFF.

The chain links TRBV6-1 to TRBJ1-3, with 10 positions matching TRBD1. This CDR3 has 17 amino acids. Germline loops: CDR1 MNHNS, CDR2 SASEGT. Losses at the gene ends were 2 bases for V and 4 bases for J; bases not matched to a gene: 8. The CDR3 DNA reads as TGTGCCAGCAGTGAATCGTCCGGGACAGGGGCCGGAAACACCATATATTTT. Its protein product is CASSESSGTGAGNTIYF.

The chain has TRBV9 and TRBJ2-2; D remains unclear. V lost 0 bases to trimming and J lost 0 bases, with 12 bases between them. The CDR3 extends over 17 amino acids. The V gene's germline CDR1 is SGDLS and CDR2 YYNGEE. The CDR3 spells CASSVGPGGTNTGELFF. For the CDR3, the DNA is TGTGCCAGCAGCGTAGGCCCCGGCGGTACGAACACCGGGGAGCTGTTTTTT.

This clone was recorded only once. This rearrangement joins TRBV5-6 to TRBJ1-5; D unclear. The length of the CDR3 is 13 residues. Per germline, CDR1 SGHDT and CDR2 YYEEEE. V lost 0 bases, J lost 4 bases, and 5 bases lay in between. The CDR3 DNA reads TGTGCCAGCAGCTTGGACAGAAATCAGCCCCAGCATTTT. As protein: CASSLDRNQPQHF.

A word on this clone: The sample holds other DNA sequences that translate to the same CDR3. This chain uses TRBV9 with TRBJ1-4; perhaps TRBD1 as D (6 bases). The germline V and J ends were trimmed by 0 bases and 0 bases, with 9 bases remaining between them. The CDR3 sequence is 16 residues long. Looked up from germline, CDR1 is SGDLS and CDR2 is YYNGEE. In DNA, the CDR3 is TGTGCCAGCAGCGTAGACGAGGGGGCAACTAATGAAAAACTGTTTTTT. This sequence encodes CASSVDEGATNEKLFF.

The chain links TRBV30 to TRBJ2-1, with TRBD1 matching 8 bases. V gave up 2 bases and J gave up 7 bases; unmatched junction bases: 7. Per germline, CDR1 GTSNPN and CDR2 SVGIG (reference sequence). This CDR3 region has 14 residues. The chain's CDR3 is CAWSWQGAWNEQFF. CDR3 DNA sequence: TGTGCCTGGAGTTGGCAGGGGGCATGGAATGAGCAGTTCTTC.